This note documents a single TCR beta chain sequence. Ten or more counts support this clonotype. No cognate antigen has been identified for it. Base qualities were left out, and no much larger clone turns up one base away. TCRdb lists the instrument as Illumina HiSeq 1500. TCRdb ran its own pipeline on the public reads, namely fastp trimming at Q25 and MiXCR clone calling, and kept in-frame beta chains. Every CDR3 protein is listed once, alongside the most common genes and DNA of its rows. The sample table lists fewer than 350,000 distinct CDR3 sequences, 9.5% of them with a count of one. The ten largest account for around 4% of the sample. Taken from the germline V gene, the CDR1 and CDR2 loops are SGHRS and YFSETQ. Trimming removed 3 bases from V and 7 bases from J; the gene matches leave 3 bases unexplained. Counted from cysteine to phenylalanine, this CDR3 has 12 amino acids. Only the CDR3 DNA stays, 36 bases, in frame from base 1.

This record comes from a study of T cell repertoires in cytomegalovirus infection (dated by TCRdb to the late 2010s). The study in broad terms: The HLA type of each donor mattered for the analysis, because public TCR beta signatures pointed to carriage of CMV infection along with the matching HLA type.

What the work shows at the level of the full study, not this receptor alone: Carriers of CMV infection plus the relevant HLA type were discriminated by the cumulative frequency of public TCR beta family members in the study cohort and in an independent 352-donor cohort. The ex vivo response was dominated by HLA-C-restricted CMV-specific TCR beta clonotypes, which also provided the single most frequent clonotype in two of eight donors.

What was sequenced was PBMCs. The TCR comes from a human donor in good health (CMV status not recorded). Some clones in this sample may be carry-over from other donors' samples. The chain uses TRBV5-1 and TRBJ1-1; TRBD1 matches 7 bases in the middle. The DNA sequence is given as TGCGCCAGCAGCTGGACAGGTTTTGAAGCTTTCTTT. Its coded protein is CASSWTGFEAFF.